The 11 T cell receptor beta chains in this list originate from one sample, sequenced in a study of early T cells in non-severe SARS-CoV-2 infection. TCRdb re-called the 5' RACE reads through MiXCR, storing one row per CDR3 protein. Of 24,000 or so distinct CDR3 sequences in the sample, around 4.2% were seen once. Sequenced material: whole blood. All receptors derive from an adult who was a healthcare worker with PCR-confirmed SARS-CoV-2 infection or an uninfected control (not recorded which).

There are many counts of this clonotype. The chain couples TRBV11-1 to TRBJ2-3, with D unresolved. The CDR3 loop spans 13 amino acids. V dropped 5 bases and J dropped 2 bases, with 8 bases sitting between them. CDR1 is SGHAT, CDR2 FQDESV, per germline (reference sequence). The CDR3 bases are TGTGCCAGCAGCGGGCCGTACACAGATACGCAGTATTTT. Encoded protein: CASSGPYTDTQYF.

This clonotype was recorded at least ten times. The V and J genes are TRBV18 and TRBJ1-1; D is undetermined. The length of the CDR3 is 17 residues. V was shortened by 1 base and J by 0 bases, with 15 bases between the two germline ends. Germline lookup yields CDR1 KGHSH and CDR2 LQKENI. CDR3 protein: CASSPQNSKQMNTEAFF. For the CDR3, the DNA is TGTGCCAGCTCACCACAAAATTCGAAACAGATGAACACTGAAGCTTTCTTT.

The genes are TRBV4-1 and TRBJ2-3, with D uncertain. V was pared by 4 bases and J by 6 bases, with 14 bases between. The V gene's germline CDR1 is MGHRA and CDR2 YSYEKL. CDR3 length equals 14 residues. DNA for the CDR3: TGCGCCAGCAGCCCTGGTCCTTGGGCGGATACGCAGTATTTT. Its translation: CASSPGPWADTQYF.

This clonotype came up a few times. Here the CDR3 reads CASSPQSGPGETQYF. The CDR3 DNA sequence: TGTGCCAGCAGCCCCCAGTCGGGACCCGGCGAGACCCAGTACTTC. The rearrangement uses TRBV7-9 and TRBJ2-5; D is perhaps TRBD1 or TRBD2 (5 bases each). V was clipped by 5 bases and J by 5 bases, with 18 bases between them. Per germline, CDR1 SEHNR and CDR2 FQNEAQ (reference sequence). The length of the CDR3 is 15 residues. The full variable domain, with the rest looked up from reference TRBV7-9 and TRBJ2-5, is DTGVSQNPRHKITKRGQNVTFRCDPISEHNRLYWYRQTLGQGPEFLTYFQNEAQLEKSRLLSDRFSAERPKGSFSTLEIQRTEQGDSAMYLCASSPQSGPGETQYFGPGTRLLVL.

This chain links TRBV5-4 with TRBJ2-2; D assignment may be TRBD1 or TRBD2 (5 bases each). The CDR3 spans 14 residues. Germline lookup yields CDR1 SGHNT and CDR2 YYREEE (reference sequence). The V gene lost 3 bases and the J gene lost 3 bases, with 9 bases spanning the gap. The CDR3 is CASSWGIDTGELFF. The CDR3 coding sequence is TGTGCCAGCAGCTGGGGGATCGACACCGGGGAGCTGTTTTTT.

This clonotype is judged medium-sized. The chain has TRBV29-1 and TRBJ2-5; D is possibly TRBD2 (5 bases). Germline V CDR1 and CDR2: SQVTM, ANQGSEA. V shed 5 bases and J shed 5 bases, with 9 bases lying between them. The CDR3 is 11 amino acids. The CDR3 DNA reads TGCAGCGTTCGGACTTCGGAGACCCAGTACTTC. Translating it yields CSVRTSETQYF. The variable domain in full, completed from reference TRBV29-1 and TRBJ2-5, reads SAVISQKPSRDICQRGTSLTIQCQVDSQVTMMFWYRQQPGQSLTLIATANQGSEATYESGFVIDKFPISRPNLTFSTLTVSNMSPEDSSIYLCSVRTSETQYFGPGTRLLVL.

This clonotype appeared many times. The chain is built from TRBV12-3 or TRBV12-4 and TRBJ2-7; D could derive from TRBD1 or TRBD2 (6 bases each). This CDR3 spans 12 amino acids. Trimming cost V 7 bases and J 6 bases, with 13 bases left between them. DNA for the CDR3: TGTGCCAGCAACTGGGGGCGGGGCGAGCAGTACTTC. Its translation is CASNWGRGEQYF.

This clonotype was seen a few times. The rearrangement links TRBV7-9 to TRBJ2-5; D unresolved. V shed 4 bases and J shed 5 bases, with 23 bases lying between them. Germline V gene sequence: CDR1 SEHNR, CDR2 FQNEAQ (reference sequence). CDR3 length equals 17 residues. The CDR3 sequence is CASSSQVGSHGVETQYF. Here the CDR3 DNA reads TGTGCCAGCAGCTCCCAGGTGGGCAGTCATGGCGTGGAGACCCAGTACTTC.

This clonotype was counted ten times or more. The chain links TRBV6-2 or TRBV6-3 to TRBJ2-1, with TRBD2 matching 13 bases. Germline V gene data show CDR1 as MNHEY and CDR2 as SVGEGT. V shed 6 bases and J 8 bases; nucleotides not matched to a gene: 7. The CDR3 runs to 15 residues. As DNA, the CDR3 is TGTGCCAGCAGCCTCCGACTAGCGGGAGGTTATGAGCAGTTCTTC. As protein: CASSLRLAGGYEQFF.

This clonotype was seen many times. This chain links TRBV4-1 with TRBJ2-7, with D maybe TRBD1 (8 bases). The V and J ends lost 6 bases and 3 bases respectively, with 15 bases between them. The CDR3 is made up of 14 amino acids. Germline V gene lookup returns CDR1 MGHRA and CDR2 YSYEKL. Written as DNA, the CDR3 is TGCGCCAGCAGTACGAACAGGGGGGGCTACGAGCAGTACTTC. Its protein product is CASSTNRGGYEQYF.

Ten or more counts support this clonotype. V gene TRBV7-9 combines with J gene TRBJ2-2, with D possibly matching TRBD2 (5 bases). The CDR3 runs to 16 residues. Germline loops: CDR1 SEHNR, CDR2 FQNEAQ (reference sequence). V dropped 4 bases and J dropped 0 bases, with 12 bases sitting between them. The CDR3 sequence is CASSSPSGTNTGELFF. The CDR3 region has the DNA TGTGCCAGCAGCTCCCCCTCCGGGACGAACACCGGGGAGCTGTTTTTT.